Detailed here is one T cell receptor (beta chain). The specificity of this receptor is unknown. No qualities accompany the bases; no much larger clone lies one base away. These data come from a study of blood T cell repertoires in COVID-19 (dated by TCRdb to 2020 to 2022). Background for the entire study: The collaborator samples originated in the United States, Italy and Spain and spanned the acute and convalescent phases of COVID-19. The prospective study material was composed of cDNA or gDNA derived from T cells, B-cell-depleted T cells, or PBMCs. The dataset comprised deeply sampled blood TCRbeta repertoires from subjects exposed to, actively infected with, or recovered from COVID-19. A freely available public database, intended as a resource for researchers studying the immune response to SARS-CoV-2, is where the repertoires were released. The samples were drawn from the first 160 participants of the ongoing ImmuneRACE study and from some 1,300 subjects provided by 6 global collaborators. Sample metadata almost always included a de-identified subject ID, COVID-19 status, age in years and sex. Where HLA class I and class II types were available, the types were taken from metadata supplied by the sample provider, not from assay-based typing. What the work shows at the level of the full study, not this receptor alone: The amount of clinical and demographic metadata varied by source and participant and was provided uncurated.

The V and J ends are trimmed by 7 bases and 0 bases, leaving 4 bases between them. The CDR3 starts with the cysteine, ends with the phenylalanine, and has 13 residues. Kept here is only the CDR3 DNA, which spans 39 bases and is read in frame from base 1. Per the germline V gene (reference sequence), LGHDT is the CDR1 and YNNKEL is the CDR2. TCRbeta CDR3 regions were amplified from genomic DNA by means of the immunoSEQ Assay, a bias-controlled multiplex PCR. For the original study's pipeline: The number of nucleated cells in each sample was estimated from the amplification of reference gene primers within the assay. To quantify the absolute abundance of each unique TCRbeta CDR3 rearrangement, sequence reads were collapsed and filtered. For each sample, productive Simpson clonality was calculated by taking the square root of Simpson's diversity index across productive rearrangements. The table comes from immuneACCESS by way of TCRdb, which keeps in-frame sequences with V and J called. Part of the clones is missing from these tables; in studies checked, under half for an unresolved V gene and the rest for unknown reasons. Clonal size and the V and J genes are those of that table, whereas D and trimming came from the DNA. Here the sample has about 240,000 clones; about 82% occur a single time. About 12% of the sample lies in the top ten.

Each collaborating institution followed its own protocols to collect whole blood in K2EDTA tubes. For TCRbeta analysis, collaborators shipped samples in one of three forms: frozen whole blood, isolated PBMCs, or DNA extracted from either of those sample types. The clonotype originates from a man at least 80 years old with acute or convalescent COVID-19. The chain employs TRBV3-1 (or the pseudogene TRBV3-2) and TRBJ2-6; no D gene is confidently identified. Sequencing was done on a sample of peripheral blood. For the CDR3, the sequence is CASTNSGANVLTF. The nucleotides read TGTGCCAGCACCAACTCTGGGGCCAACGTCCTGACTTTC.